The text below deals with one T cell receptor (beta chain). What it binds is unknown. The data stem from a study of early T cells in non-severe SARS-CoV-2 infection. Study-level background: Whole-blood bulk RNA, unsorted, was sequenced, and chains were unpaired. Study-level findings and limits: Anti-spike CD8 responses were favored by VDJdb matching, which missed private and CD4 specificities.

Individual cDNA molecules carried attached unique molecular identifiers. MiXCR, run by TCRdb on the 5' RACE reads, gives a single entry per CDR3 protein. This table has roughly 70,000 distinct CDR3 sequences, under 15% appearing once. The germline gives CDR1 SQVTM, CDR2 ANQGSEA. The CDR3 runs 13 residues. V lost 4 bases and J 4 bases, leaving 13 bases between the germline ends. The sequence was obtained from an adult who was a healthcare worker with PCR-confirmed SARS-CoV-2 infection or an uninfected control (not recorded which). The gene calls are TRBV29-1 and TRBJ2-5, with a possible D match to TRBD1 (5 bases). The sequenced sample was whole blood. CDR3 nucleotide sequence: TGCAGCGTTGCGGTCAGGGTGAGAGAGACCCAGTACTTC. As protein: CSVAVRVRETQYF.